One sample yielded the 23 T cell receptor beta chains listed below, sequenced in a study of blood T cell repertoires in COVID-19. Measured with immunoSEQ multiplex PCR; TCRdb has only the in-frame clones, and not every one. The sample contains about 150,000 clones, roughly 90% of which appear only once. The sample taken for sequencing was peripheral blood. Receptors were obtained from a man between 60 and 70 years old with active or convalescent COVID-19.

This clone was seen only once. This rearrangement joins TRBV7-9 to TRBJ2-7; possibly TRBD2 for D (6 bases). In germline, CDR1 is SEHNR, CDR2 FQNEAQ (reference sequence). Trimming pared 5 bases from V and 7 bases from J, leaving 18 bases between. The CDR3 sequence is 14 residues long. The CDR3 DNA is TGTGCCAGCAGCCTCGTATGGGGGGTCGAAGAGCAGTACTTC. Translation gives CASSLVWGVEEQYF.

V usage is TRBV18 and J usage is TRBJ2-1; 8 bases fit TRBD2. Losses at the gene ends were 3 bases for V and 1 base for J; bases not matched to a gene: 8. The CDR3 is made up of 17 amino acids. CDR1 is KGHSH, CDR2 LQKENI, per germline. The CDR3 nucleotides read TGTGCCAGCTCACCGCCTCGTCTAGCGGGTTCCTACAATGAGCAGTTCTTC. Its protein product is CASSPPRLAGSYNEQFF.

This rearrangement joins TRBV18 to TRBJ1-2; a possible D gene is TRBD1 (5 bases). The germline CDR1 and CDR2 sequences are KGHSH and LQKENI. Trimming stripped 7 bases from V and 6 bases from J, with 12 bases between. The CDR3 consists of 12 residues. CDR3: CASWQGEDGYTF. CDR3 DNA: TGTGCCAGCTGGCAGGGTGAGGATGGCTACACCTTC.

The chain links TRBV2 to TRBJ1-2; D may be TRBD1 (5 bases). V lost 6 bases, J lost 4 bases, and 27 bases lay in between. This CDR3 comprises 18 residues. Germline lookup yields CDR1 SNHLY and CDR2 FYNNEI. The CDR3 DNA is TGTGCCAGCAGGGACGGGACTAGCGCCGATATTTGGGTCTATGGCTACACCTTC. Amino acids: CASRDGTSADIWVYGYTF.

The V call is TRBV6-5, the J call TRBJ2-7; the D gene is possibly TRBD1 (5 bases). Trimming pared 0 bases from V and 5 bases from J, leaving 17 bases between. This CDR3 has 16 residues. Per germline, CDR1 MNHEY and CDR2 SVGAGI. CDR3 residues: CASSYSIVGQGHEQYF. The CDR3, as DNA: TGTGCCAGCAGTTACTCGATCGTTGGGCAGGGCCACGAGCAGTACTTC.

V is TRBV19 and J is TRBJ1-1, with D possibly TRBD1 on 5 matching bases. CDR3 length: 14 residues. Germline V CDR1 and CDR2: LNHDA, SQIVND (reference sequence). The V gene lost 10 bases and the J gene lost 5 bases, with 20 bases spanning the gap. The CDR3 loop is CATGGWGVRTEAFF. CDR3 in DNA: TGTGCCACTGGCGGGTGGGGGGTCAGGACTGAAGCTTTCTTT.

V gene TRBV7-9 combines with J gene TRBJ2-5; TRBD2 might be the D (5 bases). The germline CDR1 and CDR2 sequences are SEHNR and FQNEAQ (reference sequence). The CDR3 has 14 residues. V lost 5 bases and J 9 bases, leaving 19 bases between the germline ends. The CDR3 sequence is CASSPPAEARAQYF. The DNA for the CDR3 is TGTGCCAGCAGCCCACCCGCGGAGGCAAGGGCCCAGTACTTC.

The chain couples TRBV10-1 to TRBJ1-4, with D possibly matching TRBD1 (6 bases). V was cut by 8 bases and J by 6 bases, with 16 bases left in between. This CDR3 is 14 amino acids long. The germline CDR1 and CDR2 sequences are WNHNN and SYGVQD (reference sequence). The CDR3 reads CASLSYREDEKLFF. The CDR3 DNA reads as TGCGCCAGCCTTAGTTACAGGGAAGATGAAAAACTGTTTTTT.

The chain couples TRBV4-2 to TRBJ1-1; 11 bases fit TRBD1. Germline CDR1 reads LGHNA; CDR2 reads YNFKEQ. The CDR3 covers 15 residues. J lost 5 bases, V lost 5 bases, and 7 bases had no gene match. The CDR3, as DNA: TGTGCCAGCAGCAACTCCGGGACAGGGGGGACTGAAGCTTTCTTT. Translated, it gives CASSNSGTGGTEAFF.

The CDR3 loop is CASSTRFGGQETQYF. The CDR3 region has the DNA TGTGCCAGCAGCACCCGATTCGGGGGCCAAGAGACCCAGTACTTC. The chain joins TRBV4-2 to TRBJ2-5; TRBD2 might be the D (6 bases). This CDR3 has 15 residues. CDR1 is LGHNA, CDR2 YNFKEQ, per germline. The V and J ends lost 5 bases and 1 base respectively, with 14 bases between them.

The chain employs TRBV5-5 and TRBJ1-3; D remains ambiguous. V lost 3 bases and J lost 0, with 7 bases in between. CDR1 and CDR2 from the germline V gene are SGHKS and YYEKEE (reference sequence). This CDR3 has 14 amino acids. CDR3 nucleotide sequence: TGTGCCAGCAGCTCCGGGGACTCTGGAAACACCATATATTTT. Amino acid sequence: CASSSGDSGNTIYF.

J is TRBJ1-5 and V is TRBV19; 10 nucleotides agree with TRBD1. This CDR3 comprises 17 residues. V lost 1 base and J lost 3; bases outside the gene matches: 6. CDR1 is LNHDA and CDR2 is SQIVND in the germline V gene (reference sequence). In DNA, the CDR3 is TGTGCCAGTAGTATAGGGGGGACAGGGGCATACAATCAGCCCCAGCATTTT. It specifies CASSIGGTGAYNQPQHF. The full variable domain, completed using reference TRBV19 and TRBJ1-5, is DGGITQSPKYLFRKEGQNVTLSCEQNLNHDAMYWYRQDPGQGLRLIYYSQIVNDFQKGDIAEGYSVSREKKESFPLTVTSAQKNPTAFYLCASSIGGTGAYNQPQHFGDGTRLSIL.

The chain has TRBV10-3 and TRBJ1-2; D may be TRBD1 (6 bases). The V end was cut by 4 bases, the J end by 2 bases, with 8 bases between. The length of the CDR3 is 13 residues. Germline V gives CDR1 ENHRY, CDR2 SYGVKD. The CDR3 coding sequence is TGTGCCATCAGTGTGGACAGAAACTATGGCTACACCTTC. Its translation: CAISVDRNYGYTF.

V gene TRBV19 combines with J gene TRBJ2-5; 7 bases line up with TRBD2. Germline V gives CDR1 LNHDA, CDR2 SQIVND (reference sequence). CDR3 length: 15 residues. J was trimmed by 4 bases and V by 7 bases; bases with no gene match: 12. CDR3 region: CASKTGTGRRETQYF. The CDR3 DNA sequence: TGTGCCAGTAAAACCGGGACCGGGAGGCGAGAGACCCAGTACTTC.

This clone appeared a single time. The chain carries TRBV7-3 and TRBJ1-6, with TRBD1 matching over 7 bases. The V and J ends lost 4 bases and 6 bases, in that order; junction bases with no gene match: 3. From germline, CDR1 is SGHTA and CDR2 FQGTGA. CDR3 length: 14 amino acids. CDR3 DNA: TGTGCCAGCAGCTCGGGGACAGTTAATTCACCCCTCCACTTT. Its translation: CASSSGTVNSPLHF. The full variable domain, in which reference TRBV7-3 and TRBJ1-6 provide the parts outside the CDR3, is GAGVSQTPSNKVTEKGKYVELRCDPISGHTALYWYRQSLGQGPEFLIYFQGTGAADDSGLPNDRFFAVRPEGSVSTLKIQRTERGDSAVYLCASSSGTVNSPLHFGNGTRLTVT.

The chain has TRBV5-8 and TRBJ2-7; no clear D. Trimming removed 4 bases from V and 5 bases from J, with 7 bases in between. The CDR3 contains 11 residues. Germline V gene data show CDR1 as SGHTS and CDR2 as YDEGEE. The CDR3 loop reads CASSPKNEQYF. As DNA, the CDR3 is TGTGCCAGCAGCCCTAAAAACGAGCAGTACTTC.

This clone appeared once. The chain combines TRBV4-2 with TRBJ1-3, with a possible D match to TRBD1 (5 bases). The CDR3 loop spans 16 amino acids. Trimming pared 3 bases from V and 0 bases from J, leaving 12 bases between. Germline values: CDR1 LGHNA, CDR2 YNFKEQ. CDR3 nucleotides: TGTGCCAGCAGCCAGGGGGGGTCCATCTCTGGAAACACCATATATTTT. This translates into CASSQGGSISGNTIYF.

Only a few counts were recorded for this clone. V usage is TRBV5-1 and J usage is TRBJ2-7; D perhaps matches TRBD1 (6 bases). This CDR3 spans 15 amino acids. Germline assignment: CDR1 SGHRS and CDR2 YFSETQ. V gave up 4 bases and J gave up 2 bases, with 16 bases separating them. CDR3 loop: CASSPQAAGAYEQYF. The CDR3 nucleotides read TGCGCCAGCAGCCCTCAAGCGGCAGGGGCCTACGAGCAGTACTTC.

This chain uses TRBV28 with TRBJ2-7, with 7 bases that match TRBD1. J gave up 2 bases and V 6 bases, and 13 bases lay outside the gene matches. The CDR3 contains 16 residues. The V gene's germline CDR1 is MDHEN and CDR2 SYDVKM. Written as DNA, the CDR3 is TGTGCCAGCAGCCCACCGGTAGGGGGCGGAACCTACGAGCAGTACTTC. Its protein product is CASSPPVGGGTYEQYF.

The J gene is TRBJ1-2, the V gene TRBV6-5; D might be TRBD1 (5 bases). This CDR3 has 13 residues. Germline CDR1 is MNHEY and CDR2 is SVGAGI. Trimming shortened V by 7 bases and J by 4 bases, and 13 bases separated the two germline ends. CDR3 residues: CASIFREGYGYTF. CDR3 bases: TGTGCCAGCATCTTCAGGGAGGGCTATGGCTACACCTTC.

J is TRBJ1-2 and V is TRBV5-1, with a weak D call TRBD1 (6 bases). The ends were cut back, 6 bases at V and 0 bases at J, with 15 bases in the middle. This CDR3 contains 15 residues. The V gene's germline CDR1 is SGHRS and CDR2 YFSETQ. CDR3 protein: CASNAGDRSNYGYTF. CDR3 nucleotides: TGCGCCAGCAACGCAGGGGACCGATCTAACTATGGCTACACCTTC. The complete variable domain, with remaining parts taken from reference TRBV5-1 and TRBJ1-2, reads KAGVTQTPRYLIKTRGQQVTLSCSPISGHRSVSWYQQTPGQGLQFLFEYFSETQRNKGNFPGRFSGRQFSNSRSEMNVSTLELGDSALYLCASNAGDRSNYGYTFGSGTRLTVV.

This chain links TRBV21-1 with TRBJ2-5; TRBD2, the table's D call, was not compared with the DNA. TRBV21-1 is reported as a pseudogene. This CDR3 is built from 16 residues. The CDR3 DNA is TGTGCCAGCATGTTGGGACTAGCGGGACCAGGAGAGACCCAGTACTTC. Its translation is CASMLGLAGPGETQYF.

This rearrangement joins TRBV28 to TRBJ1-6; D is unresolved. The CDR3 runs to 14 residues. Germline V lookup: CDR1 MDHEN, CDR2 SYDVKM. Between the trimmed V and J ends, which lost 3 bases and 7 bases, there was a span of 10 bases. In DNA, the CDR3 is TGTGCCAGCAGTTTGGCGGGGAGGAATTCACCCCTCCACTTT. This encodes CASSLAGRNSPLHF.